This T cell receptor (beta chain) was found in a study of technical replicates of blood from a handful of donors (dated by TCRdb to the late 2010s). Reading the germline V gene gives CDR1 MDHEN and CDR2 SYDVKM. The CDR3 starts with the cysteine, ends with the phenylalanine, and has 11 residues. Only CDR3 DNA remains: 33 bases, in frame from the first base. Trimming removed 7 bases from V and 2 bases from J, leaving 6 bases between the germline ends. Library preparation employed the immunoSEQ multiplex PCR assay. Held by TCRdb, this immuneACCESS table contains in-frame sequences only and omits some clones. Under half of the omission traces to an unresolved V gene where checked; the cause of the rest is unknown. The sample table shows 70,000 to 85,000 clones, and over 85% are seen once. The top ten constitute about 0.35% of the sample. On this clone itself: Its antigen has not been determined. Qualities for individual bases were not recorded, and no much larger clone is one base off.

Recombination joined TRBV28 with TRBJ2-7; the D gene identity is not certain. Sequencing was done on a sample of T cells isolated from PBMCs. The TCR comes from a human donor in good health. The sequenced DNA is TGTGCCAGCACCTCTGCCTACGAGCAGTACTTC. It translates as CASTSAYEQYF.